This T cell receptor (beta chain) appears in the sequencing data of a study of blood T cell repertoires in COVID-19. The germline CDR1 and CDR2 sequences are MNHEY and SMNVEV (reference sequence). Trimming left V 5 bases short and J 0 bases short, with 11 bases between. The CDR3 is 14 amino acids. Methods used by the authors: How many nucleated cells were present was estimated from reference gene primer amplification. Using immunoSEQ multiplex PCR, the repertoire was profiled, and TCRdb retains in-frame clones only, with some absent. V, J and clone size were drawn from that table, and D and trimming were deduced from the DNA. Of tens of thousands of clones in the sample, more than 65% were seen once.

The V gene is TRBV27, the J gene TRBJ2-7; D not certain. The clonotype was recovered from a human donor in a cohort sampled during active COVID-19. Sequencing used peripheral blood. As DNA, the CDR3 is TGTGCCAGCAGTCTAAGTGTAAGCTCCTACGAGCAGTACTTC. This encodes CASSLSVSSYEQYF.